A selection of T cell receptor beta chains follows, all from one sample in a study of T cell repertoires in cytomegalovirus infection. TCRdb used MiXCR to reprocess the reads, holding one entry per CDR3 protein. There are approximately 70,000 distinct CDR3 sequences in the sample; 4% occur only once, and 22% lies in the top ten. The source material was PBMCs. These receptor sequences come from a human donor in good health (CMV status not recorded). Some clones in this sample may be carry-over from other donors' samples. Each CDR3 is given with its conserved first and last residue. Each record gives: J gene, clone size, CDR3 length, D gene, V gene, CDR3 DNA, CDR3 protein. D genes are given only for firm matches. Size tells how often a clone was seen (once, few, many) or the class of an expanded clone, and some rows leave it out.

J gene: TRBJ2-7; clone size: many; CDR3 length: 14; D gene: -; V gene: TRBV6-2/TRBV6-3; CDR3 DNA: TGTGCCAGCAGTACTCGCCTTACGGGCAACGAGCAGTACTTC; CDR3 protein: CASSTRLTGNEQYF
J gene: TRBJ1-2; clone size: many; CDR3 length: 15; D gene: -; V gene: TRBV6-1; CDR3 DNA: TGTGCCAGCAGTGAAGGGCCAGGGAGGATCTATGGCTACACCTTC; CDR3 protein: CASSEGPGRIYGYTF
J gene: TRBJ2-3; clone size: many; CDR3 length: 16; D gene: -; V gene: TRBV6-6; CDR3 DNA: TGTGCCAGCAGTTACTCGCCCCCCCGGTGGCCAGATACGCAGTATTTT; CDR3 protein: CASSYSPPRWPDTQYF
J gene: TRBJ2-1; clone size: many; CDR3 length: 15; D gene: TRBD1; V gene: TRBV7-2; CDR3 DNA: TGTGCCAGCAGCTTAGGGGACAGGGGGCGGAATGAGCAGTTCTTC; CDR3 protein: CASSLGDRGRNEQFF
J gene: TRBJ2-3; clone size: many; CDR3 length: 15; D gene: TRBD2; V gene: TRBV7-3; CDR3 DNA: TGTGCCAGCAGCTCCCCTCCGGGAGGGCCGGATACGCAGTATTTT; CDR3 protein: CASSSPPGGPDTQYF
J gene: TRBJ1-5; clone size: many; CDR3 length: 14; D gene: -; V gene: TRBV20-1; CDR3 DNA: TGCAGTGCTAGAGACAGGGCGAGCAATCAGCCCCAGCATTTT; CDR3 protein: CSARDRASNQPQHF
J gene: TRBJ2-1; clone size: many; CDR3 length: 14; D gene: -; V gene: TRBV7-2; CDR3 DNA: TGTGCCAGCAGCAACCCGGGGCGAGGCAATGAGCAGTTCTTC; CDR3 protein: CASSNPGRGNEQFF
J gene: TRBJ2-2; clone size: many; CDR3 length: 15; D gene: -; V gene: TRBV7-2; CDR3 DNA: TGTGCCAGCAGCTTCAAAAGCGGCACCTCCGGGGAGCTGTTTTTT; CDR3 protein: CASSFKSGTSGELFF
J gene: TRBJ2-1; clone size: many; CDR3 length: 13; D gene: -; V gene: TRBV7-2; CDR3 DNA: TGTGCCAGCAGCTTAAGCTCCTACAATGAGCAGTTCTTC; CDR3 protein: CASSLSSYNEQFF
J gene: TRBJ2-5; clone size: many; CDR3 length: 15; D gene: TRBD2; V gene: TRBV7-2; CDR3 DNA: TGTGCCAGCAGCCTTAGCGGGGGGCGCCAAGAGACCCAGTACTTC; CDR3 protein: CASSLSGGRQETQYF
J gene: TRBJ1-4; clone size: many; CDR3 length: 14; D gene: -; V gene: TRBV7-2; CDR3 DNA: TGTGCCAGCAGCTTTGGCAGGGGTAATGAAAAACTGTTTTTT; CDR3 protein: CASSFGRGNEKLFF
J gene: TRBJ2-1; clone size: many; CDR3 length: 13; D gene: -; V gene: TRBV7-8; CDR3 DNA: TGTGCCAGCAGCTTGGGCGAGGTACGAGAGCAGTTCTTC; CDR3 protein: CASSLGEVREQFF
J gene: TRBJ2-1; clone size: many; CDR3 length: 16; D gene: TRBD2; V gene: TRBV7-2; CDR3 DNA: TGTGCCAGCAGCCGAGTGACGGGGGGGCCTAAGGATGAGCAGTTCTTC; CDR3 protein: CASSRVTGGPKDEQFF
J gene: TRBJ2-7; clone size: many; CDR3 length: 15; D gene: -; V gene: TRBV7-2; CDR3 DNA: TGTGCCAGCAGCTTAGATCAGACACCATCCTACGAGCAGTACTTC; CDR3 protein: CASSLDQTPSYEQYF
J gene: TRBJ2-3; clone size: many; CDR3 length: 16; D gene: -; V gene: TRBV7-9; CDR3 DNA: TGTGCCAGCAGCTTGCTCGGGCAGAAGAGCACAGATACGCAGTATTTT; CDR3 protein: CASSLLGQKSTDTQYF
J gene: TRBJ1-2; clone size: many; CDR3 length: 15; D gene: TRBD1; V gene: TRBV6-1; CDR3 DNA: TGTGCCAGCAGACGGGAGGCGGAGGGGGCAAGAGGCTACACCTTC; CDR3 protein: CASRREAEGARGYTF
J gene: TRBJ2-7; clone size: many; CDR3 length: 16; D gene: TRBD2; V gene: TRBV4-1; CDR3 DNA: TGCGCCAGCGCACCGGGACTAGCGGGGACCTCCTACGAGCAGTACTTC; CDR3 protein: CASAPGLAGTSYEQYF
J gene: TRBJ1-1; clone size: -; CDR3 length: 12; D gene: -; V gene: TRBV7-9; CDR3 DNA: TGTGCCAGCAGCCAGGCGAACACTGAAGCTTTCTTT; CDR3 protein: CASSQANTEAFF
J gene: TRBJ1-1; clone size: many; CDR3 length: 12; D gene: -; V gene: TRBV27; CDR3 DNA: TGTGCCAGCAGTGTCACAGGAGGTGAAGCTTTCTTT; CDR3 protein: CASSVTGGEAFF
J gene: TRBJ1-2; clone size: -; CDR3 length: 16; D gene: -; V gene: TRBV27; CDR3 DNA: TGTGCCAGCAGTCCCTCGTCCCTCGGCAGAAACTATGGCTACACCTTC; CDR3 protein: CASSPSSLGRNYGYTF
J gene: TRBJ2-6; clone size: many; CDR3 length: 16; D gene: -; V gene: TRBV7-2; CDR3 DNA: TGTGCCAGCAGCTTAGAAGGGAGCTCTGGGGCCAACGTCCTGACTTTC; CDR3 protein: CASSLEGSSGANVLTF
J gene: TRBJ2-1; clone size: many; CDR3 length: 16; D gene: -; V gene: TRBV7-2; CDR3 DNA: TGTGCCAGCAGCTCGCCCAGGGGCAGCTCCTACAATGAGCAGTTCTTC; CDR3 protein: CASSSPRGSSYNEQFF
J gene: TRBJ2-5; clone size: many; CDR3 length: 16; D gene: TRBD1; V gene: TRBV7-2; CDR3 DNA: TGTGCCAGCAGCTTACTTACGGACAGGGGGCATGAGACCCAGTACTTC; CDR3 protein: CASSLLTDRGHETQYF
J gene: TRBJ1-1; clone size: many; CDR3 length: 13; D gene: TRBD1; V gene: TRBV7-9; CDR3 DNA: TGTGCCAGCAGCGGACAGGGTACCGTGGAAGCTTTCTTT; CDR3 protein: CASSGQGTVEAFF
J gene: TRBJ2-1; clone size: many; CDR3 length: 19; D gene: TRBD2; V gene: TRBV9; CDR3 DNA: TGTGCCAGCAGCGTAGGTCGGAAACTAGCGGGAGAAAGTTACAATGAGCAGTTCTTC; CDR3 protein: CASSVGRKLAGESYNEQFF
J gene: TRBJ1-5; clone size: many; CDR3 length: 18; D gene: TRBD1; V gene: TRBV7-2; CDR3 DNA: TGTGCCAGCAGCCTAGACCGGGACAGGGGGTTTCGCAATCAGCCCCAGCATTTT; CDR3 protein: CASSLDRDRGFRNQPQHF
J gene: TRBJ2-7; clone size: many; CDR3 length: 14; D gene: -; V gene: TRBV7-2; CDR3 DNA: TGTGCCAGCAGCTTAGTGATCGGCCCCTACGAGCAGTACTTC; CDR3 protein: CASSLVIGPYEQYF
J gene: TRBJ1-3; clone size: many; CDR3 length: 16; D gene: -; V gene: TRBV7-6; CDR3 DNA: TGTGCCAGCAGCTCAAACTTCAGGGTTGCTGGAAACACCATATATTTT; CDR3 protein: CASSSNFRVAGNTIYF
J gene: TRBJ1-6; clone size: many; CDR3 length: 15; D gene: TRBD1; V gene: TRBV7-2; CDR3 DNA: TGTGCCAGCAGCTTAGGGGACAGGGAGAATTCACCCCTCCACTTT; CDR3 protein: CASSLGDRENSPLHF
J gene: TRBJ2-5; clone size: many; CDR3 length: 14; D gene: -; V gene: TRBV7-2; CDR3 DNA: TGTGCCAGCAGCTTAGGTTCGGCGAAAGAGACCCAGTACTTC; CDR3 protein: CASSLGSAKETQYF
J gene: TRBJ1-1; clone size: many; CDR3 length: 14; D gene: -; V gene: TRBV28; CDR3 DNA: TGTGCCAGCACCTGGGGGCACGGAAGTCCTGAAGCTTTCTTT; CDR3 protein: CASTWGHGSPEAFF
J gene: TRBJ2-5; clone size: many; CDR3 length: 16; D gene: -; V gene: TRBV6-6; CDR3 DNA: TGTGCCAGCAGTTACCAACCGGGACACCGACAAGAGACCCAGTACTTC; CDR3 protein: CASSYQPGHRQETQYF
J gene: TRBJ1-4; clone size: many; CDR3 length: 13; D gene: -; V gene: TRBV12-3/TRBV12-4; CDR3 DNA: TGTGCCAGCAACCAACGGGCGGGCGAAAAACTGTTTTTT; CDR3 protein: CASNQRAGEKLFF
J gene: TRBJ2-3; clone size: many; CDR3 length: 16; D gene: TRBD2; V gene: TRBV7-2; CDR3 DNA: TGTGCCAGCAGCCCGCATAGCGGGACCCGCACAGATACGCAGTATTTT; CDR3 protein: CASSPHSGTRTDTQYF
J gene: TRBJ2-1; clone size: many; CDR3 length: 18; D gene: TRBD2; V gene: TRBV6-2/TRBV6-3; CDR3 DNA: TGTGCCAGCAGTTACGCATCCGGGACTAGGACCTACTACAATGAGCAGTTCTTC; CDR3 protein: CASSYASGTRTYYNEQFF
J gene: TRBJ1-1; clone size: many; CDR3 length: 16; D gene: TRBD1; V gene: TRBV5-6; CDR3 DNA: TGTGCCAGCGGGAGGGGGCCGGGACAGGGAAACACTGAAGCTTTCTTT; CDR3 protein: CASGRGPGQGNTEAFF
J gene: TRBJ2-3; clone size: few; CDR3 length: 15; D gene: -; V gene: TRBV20-1; CDR3 DNA: TGCAGTGCTAGTCTTCTAGCGTCTGGTACAGATACGCAGTATTTT; CDR3 protein: CSASLLASGTDTQYF
J gene: TRBJ2-1; clone size: many; CDR3 length: 16; D gene: -; V gene: TRBV7-2; CDR3 DNA: TGTGCCAGCAGCTGGGGAGGGGCCGCAGGGGCCTCCGAGCAGTTCTTC; CDR3 protein: CASSWGGAAGASEQFF
J gene: TRBJ1-1; clone size: many; CDR3 length: 12; D gene: -; V gene: TRBV5-1; CDR3 DNA: TGCGCCAGCAGGGGAATGAACACTGAAGCTTTCTTT; CDR3 protein: CASRGMNTEAFF
J gene: TRBJ2-7; clone size: few; CDR3 length: 14; D gene: TRBD1; V gene: TRBV5-1; CDR3 DNA: TGCGCCAGCAGCTTGGACAGGGGGCTATACGAGCAGTACTTC; CDR3 protein: CASSLDRGLYEQYF
J gene: TRBJ2-7; clone size: many; CDR3 length: 14; D gene: -; V gene: TRBV12-3/TRBV12-4; CDR3 DNA: TGTGCCAGCAGCCAGCCCCCGGGGGACTACGAGCAGTACTTC; CDR3 protein: CASSQPPGDYEQYF
J gene: TRBJ1-3; clone size: many; CDR3 length: 14; D gene: -; V gene: TRBV10-3; CDR3 DNA: TGTGCCATCAGTGAGCCTCGGGCGGCAAACACCATATATTTT; CDR3 protein: CAISEPRAANTIYF
J gene: TRBJ2-1; clone size: many; CDR3 length: 15; D gene: -; V gene: TRBV7-3; CDR3 DNA: TGTGCCAGCAGCTTAACGGGGGCCACCTACAATGAGCAGTTCTTC; CDR3 protein: CASSLTGATYNEQFF
J gene: TRBJ2-5; clone size: many; CDR3 length: 15; D gene: TRBD1; V gene: TRBV7-2; CDR3 DNA: TGTGCCAGCAGCTCACAGGGGGCGCGGATAGAGACCCAGTACTTC; CDR3 protein: CASSSQGARIETQYF
J gene: TRBJ2-7; clone size: many; CDR3 length: 14; D gene: -; V gene: TRBV6-1; CDR3 DNA: TGTGCCAGCAGTGAACCAGGAGGTCCTAAGGAGCAGTACTTC; CDR3 protein: CASSEPGGPKEQYF
J gene: TRBJ2-5; clone size: many; CDR3 length: 17; D gene: -; V gene: TRBV7-2; CDR3 DNA: TGTGCCAGCAGCTTAGGGCAGGGTGGACCGTACCAAGAGACCCAGTACTTC; CDR3 protein: CASSLGQGGPYQETQYF